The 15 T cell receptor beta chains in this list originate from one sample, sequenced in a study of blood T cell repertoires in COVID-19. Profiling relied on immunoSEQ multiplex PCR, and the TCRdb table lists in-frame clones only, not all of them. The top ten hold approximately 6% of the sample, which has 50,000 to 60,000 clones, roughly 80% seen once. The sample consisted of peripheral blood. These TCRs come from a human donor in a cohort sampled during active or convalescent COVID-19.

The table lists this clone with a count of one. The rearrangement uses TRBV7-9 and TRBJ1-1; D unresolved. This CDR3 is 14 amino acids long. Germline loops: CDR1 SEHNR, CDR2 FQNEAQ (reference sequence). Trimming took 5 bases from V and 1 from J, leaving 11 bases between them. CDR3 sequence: CASSPRTANTEAFF. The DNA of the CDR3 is TGTGCCAGCAGCCCCCGGACTGCGAACACTGAAGCTTTCTTT.

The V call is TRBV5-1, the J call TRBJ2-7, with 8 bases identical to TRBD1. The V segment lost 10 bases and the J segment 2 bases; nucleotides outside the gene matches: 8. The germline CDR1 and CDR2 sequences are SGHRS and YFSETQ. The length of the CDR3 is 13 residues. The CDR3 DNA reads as TGCGCCTCCTCCCAGGGGGCCACCTACGAGCAGTACTTC. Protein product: CASSQGATYEQYF.

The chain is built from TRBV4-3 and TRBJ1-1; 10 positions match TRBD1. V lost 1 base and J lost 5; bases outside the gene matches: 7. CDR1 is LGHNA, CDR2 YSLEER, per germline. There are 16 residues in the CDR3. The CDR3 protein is CASSQGVGQGQTEAFF. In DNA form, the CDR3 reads TGCGCCAGCAGCCAAGGAGTGGGACAGGGGCAGACTGAAGCTTTCTTT.

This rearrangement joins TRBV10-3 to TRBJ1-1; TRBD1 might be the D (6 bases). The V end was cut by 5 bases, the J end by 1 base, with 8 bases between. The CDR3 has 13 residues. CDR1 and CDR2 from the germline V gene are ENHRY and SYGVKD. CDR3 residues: CAISPGANTEAFF. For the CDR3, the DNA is TGTGCCATCAGTCCAGGGGCGAACACTGAAGCTTTCTTT.

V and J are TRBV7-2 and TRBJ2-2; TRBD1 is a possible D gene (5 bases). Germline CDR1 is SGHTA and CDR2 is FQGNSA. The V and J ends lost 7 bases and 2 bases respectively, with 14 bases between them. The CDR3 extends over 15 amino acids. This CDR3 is CASTLGHFNTGELFF. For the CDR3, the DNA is TGTGCCAGCACTCTGGGGCATTTTAACACCGGGGAGCTGTTTTTT.

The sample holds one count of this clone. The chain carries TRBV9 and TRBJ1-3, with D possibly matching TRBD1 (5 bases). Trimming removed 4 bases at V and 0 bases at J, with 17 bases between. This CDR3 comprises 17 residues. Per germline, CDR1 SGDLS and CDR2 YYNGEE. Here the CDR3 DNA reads TGTGCCAGCAGCCCCCGGGACTCTGACTTCTCTGGAAACACCATATATTTT. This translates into CASSPRDSDFSGNTIYF.

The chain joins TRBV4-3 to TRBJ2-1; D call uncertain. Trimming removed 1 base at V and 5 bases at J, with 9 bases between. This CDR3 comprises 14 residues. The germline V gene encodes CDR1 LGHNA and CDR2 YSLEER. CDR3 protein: CASSQGAIHNEQFF. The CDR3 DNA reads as TGCGCCAGCAGCCAAGGAGCCATCCACAATGAGCAGTTCTTC.

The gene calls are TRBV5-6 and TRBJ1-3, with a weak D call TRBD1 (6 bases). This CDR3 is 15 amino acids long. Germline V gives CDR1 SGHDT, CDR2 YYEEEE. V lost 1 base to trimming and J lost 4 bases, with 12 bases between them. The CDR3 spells CASSLLPGTGNTIYF. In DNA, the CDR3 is TGTGCCAGCAGCTTGTTGCCAGGGACAGGAAACACCATATATTTT.

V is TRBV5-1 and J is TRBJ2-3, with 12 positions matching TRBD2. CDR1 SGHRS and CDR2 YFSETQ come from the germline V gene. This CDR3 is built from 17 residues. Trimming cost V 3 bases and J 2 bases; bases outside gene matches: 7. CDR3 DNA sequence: TGCGCCAGCAGCTCCCAAACTAGCGGGGGGTTCACAGATACGCAGTATTTT. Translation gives CASSSQTSGGFTDTQYF.

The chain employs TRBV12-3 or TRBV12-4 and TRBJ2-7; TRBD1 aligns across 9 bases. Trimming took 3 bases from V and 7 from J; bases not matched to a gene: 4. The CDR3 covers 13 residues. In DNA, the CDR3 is TGTGCCAGCAGTTTTGGGGACAGGGTGGAGCAGTACTTC. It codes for CASSFGDRVEQYF.

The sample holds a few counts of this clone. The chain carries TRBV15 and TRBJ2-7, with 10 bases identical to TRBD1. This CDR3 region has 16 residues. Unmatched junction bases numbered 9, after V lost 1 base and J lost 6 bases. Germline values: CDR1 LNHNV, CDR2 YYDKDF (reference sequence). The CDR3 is CATSRGLLGQGSEQYF. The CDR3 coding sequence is TGTGCCACCAGCAGAGGGTTGTTGGGACAGGGGAGCGAGCAGTACTTC.

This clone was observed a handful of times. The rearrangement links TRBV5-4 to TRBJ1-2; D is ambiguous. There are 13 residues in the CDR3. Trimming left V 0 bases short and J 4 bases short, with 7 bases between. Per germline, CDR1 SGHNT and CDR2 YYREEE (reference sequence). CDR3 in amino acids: CASSLEELYGYTF. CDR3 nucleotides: TGTGCCAGCAGCTTGGAGGAGCTCTATGGCTACACCTTC.

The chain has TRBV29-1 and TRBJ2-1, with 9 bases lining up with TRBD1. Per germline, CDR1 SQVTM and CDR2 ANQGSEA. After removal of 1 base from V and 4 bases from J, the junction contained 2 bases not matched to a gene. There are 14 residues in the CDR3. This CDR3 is CSVEVGTGYNEQFF. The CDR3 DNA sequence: TGCAGCGTTGAAGTGGGGACAGGGTACAATGAGCAGTTCTTC.

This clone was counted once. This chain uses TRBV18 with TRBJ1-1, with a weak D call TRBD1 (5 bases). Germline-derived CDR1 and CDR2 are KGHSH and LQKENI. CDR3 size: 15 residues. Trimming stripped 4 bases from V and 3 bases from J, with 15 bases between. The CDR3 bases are TGTGCCAGCTCACTTGGGGCGGGGGTAGACACTGAAGCTTTCTTT. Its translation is CASSLGAGVDTEAFF.

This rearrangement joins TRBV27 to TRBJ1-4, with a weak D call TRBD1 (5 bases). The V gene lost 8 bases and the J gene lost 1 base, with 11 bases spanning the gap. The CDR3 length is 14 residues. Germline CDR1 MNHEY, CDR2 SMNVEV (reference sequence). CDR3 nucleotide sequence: TGTGCCAGCGCCTACCAGGGAACTAATGAAAAACTGTTTTTT. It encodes CASAYQGTNEKLFF.